These 20 T cell receptor beta chains came from one sample sequenced in a study of cytomegalovirus exposure and HLA in healthy donors. PCR was performed using 60 Vbeta and 13 Jbeta primers. Libraries were prepared by immunoSEQ multiplex PCR; TCRdb keeps only in-frame clonotypes and omits some of them. Found here are more than 200,000 clones, 70% to 80% of them singletons; the top ten hold around 0.2%. Material for sequencing was PBMCs. These receptors were collected from a girl aged 2 to 9 in good health and CMV-seronegative.

This sequence joins TRBV5-5 and TRBJ2-2; no reliable D call. The CDR3 contains 14 residues. Germline V gives CDR1 SGHKS, CDR2 YYEKEE (reference sequence). V was trimmed by 0 bases and J by 4 bases, leaving 7 bases between them. The DNA of the CDR3 is TGTGCCAGCAGCTTGGAGACATCCACCGGGGAGCTGTTTTTT. Amino acid sequence: CASSLETSTGELFF.

This clone was found a few times. The V gene is TRBV11-2, the J gene TRBJ1-4; D is uncertain. Germline V gene lookup returns CDR1 SGHAT and CDR2 FQNNGV. Trimming took off 5 bases at V and 8 bases at J, with 15 bases between the two ends. CDR3 length: 14 residues. CDR3 sequence reads: CASSKQRWEEKLFF. The CDR3 DNA is TGTGCCAGCAGCAAACAGAGATGGGAGGAAAAACTGTTTTTT.

The rearrangement uses TRBV27 and TRBJ2-5; TRBD1 aligns across 8 bases. Looked up from germline, CDR1 is MNHEY and CDR2 is SMNVEV (reference sequence). The CDR3 is 15 residues long. V dropped 9 bases and J dropped 5; count of bases not matched to a gene: 14. CDR3 nucleotides: TGTGCCAGTGACATATCGACAGGGGAATGCGAGACCCAGTACTTC. Residues: CASDISTGECETQYF.

The rearrangement uses TRBV5-1 and TRBJ2-3; TRBD2 agrees at 9 bases. CDR1 is SGHRS and CDR2 is YFSETQ in the germline V gene. This CDR3 comprises 15 residues. Trimming took 4 bases from V and 1 from J; bases not matched to a gene: 4. CDR3 nucleotide sequence: TGCGCCAGCAGCCCTTGGACTAGCGGCACAGATACGCAGTATTTT. It is translated as CASSPWTSGTDTQYF.

V gene TRBV7-8 combines with J gene TRBJ1-2; no reliable D call. V dropped 5 bases and J dropped 1 base, with 11 bases sitting between them. Germline assignment: CDR1 SGHVS and CDR2 FQNEAQ. This CDR3 spans 14 amino acids. The CDR3, as DNA: TGTGCCAGCAGCACCGGGAGATATAACTATGGCTACACCTTC. Protein sequence: CASSTGRYNYGYTF. Drawing the rest from reference TRBV7-8 and TRBJ1-2, the complete variable domain is GAGVSQSPRYKVAKRGQDVALRCDPISGHVSLFWYQQALGQGPEFLTYFQNEAQLDKSGLPSDRFFAERPEGSVSTLKIQRTQQEDSAVYLCASSTGRYNYGYTFGSGTRLTVV.

V usage is TRBV30 and J usage is TRBJ1-1; D perhaps matches TRBD1 (6 bases). This CDR3 is 14 amino acids long. The V gene lost 2 bases and the J gene lost 4 bases, with 14 bases spanning the gap. CDR1 is GTSNPN, CDR2 SVGIG, per germline (reference sequence). In nucleotides, the CDR3 is TGTGCCTGGAGTCACCAGGGGCGCGGCACTGAAGCTTTCTTT. This gives the protein CAWSHQGRGTEAFF.

CDR3 sequence reads: CASSLTQVNTEAFF. DNA for the CDR3: TGTGCCAGCAGCTTAACACAGGTGAACACTGAAGCTTTCTTT. This chain joins TRBV7-9 and TRBJ1-1; tentatively, D is TRBD1 (5 bases). This CDR3 spans 14 amino acids. Between the trimmed V and J ends, which lost 2 bases and 0 bases, there was a span of 7 bases. Germline lookup yields CDR1 SEHNR and CDR2 FQNEAQ (reference sequence).

The chain couples TRBV2 to TRBJ2-5; 10 nucleotides agree with TRBD1. The junction had 8 bases not matched to a gene; V was cut back by 7 bases and J by 3 bases. CDR3 length: 15 amino acids. CDR1 and CDR2 (germline): SNHLY, FYNNEI. The CDR3 DNA reads as TGTGCCAGCACCGTTTTCGGGACAGGGGAAGAGACCCAGTACTTC. It translates to CASTVFGTGEETQYF. Variable domain in full (rest from reference TRBV2 and TRBJ2-5): EPEVTQTPSHQVTQMGQEVILRCVPISNHLYFYWYRQILGQKVEFLVSFYNNEISEKSEIFDDQFSVERPDGSNFTLKIRSTKLEDSAMYFCASTVFGTGEETQYFGPGTRLLVL.

The chain recombines TRBV27 with TRBJ2-1; tentatively, D is TRBD1 (6 bases). Germline V CDR1 and CDR2: MNHEY, SMNVEV (reference sequence). Trimming shortened V by 3 bases and J by 0 bases, and 12 bases separated the two germline ends. This CDR3 has 16 residues. The CDR3 loop is CASSLGHLSSYNEQFF. The DNA of the CDR3 is TGTGCCAGCAGTTTGGGACACCTGAGCTCCTACAATGAGCAGTTCTTC.

The chain employs TRBV13 and TRBJ2-7, with D tentatively TRBD1 (7 bases). This CDR3 region has 13 residues. The germline V and J ends were trimmed by 5 bases and 2 bases, with 10 bases remaining between them. The V gene's germline CDR1 is PRHDT and CDR2 FYEKMQ (reference sequence). The CDR3 spells CASSPGGTYEQYF. The CDR3 DNA reads as TGTGCCAGCAGCCCAGGGGGGACCTACGAGCAGTACTTC.

The chain is built from TRBV19 and TRBJ2-1, with a tentative D call TRBD2 (5 bases). The CDR3 covers 15 residues. The V and J ends lost 6 bases and 5 bases respectively, with 17 bases between them. CDR1 LNHDA and CDR2 SQIVND come from the germline V gene (reference sequence). The chain's CDR3 is CASSSTGLRNNEQFF. CDR3 bases: TGTGCCAGTAGCTCAACGGGGTTGAGGAACAATGAGCAGTTCTTC. Combining the CDR3 with reference TRBV19 and TRBJ2-1 gives the whole variable domain DGGITQSPKYLFRKEGQNVTLSCEQNLNHDAMYWYRQDPGQGLRLIYYSQIVNDFQKGDIAEGYSVSREKKESFPLTVTSAQKNPTAFYLCASSSTGLRNNEQFFGPGTRLTVL.

The chain uses TRBV5-5 and TRBJ1-1, with no clear D. This CDR3 region has 18 residues. CDR1 and CDR2 from the germline V gene are SGHKS and YYEKEE (reference sequence). Deletions cut 3 bases from V and 7 bases from J, with 28 bases between. CDR3 region: CASSSLVGSTLRGIEAFF. DNA of the CDR3: TGTGCCAGCAGCTCGTTGGTTGGGAGCACTCTCCGCGGGATTGAAGCTTTCTTT. Complete variable domain (other parts from reference TRBV5-5 and TRBJ1-1): DAGVTQSPTHLIKTRGQQVTLRCSPISGHKSVSWYQQVLGQGPQFIFQYYEKEERGRGNFPDRFSARQFPNYSSELNVNALLLGDSALYLCASSSLVGSTLRGIEAFFGQGTRLTVV.

DNA for the CDR3: TGCGCCAGCAGCTTGGCCCCAGCGGGAGACACAGATACGCAGTATTTT. This codes for CASSLAPAGDTDTQYF. This chain links TRBV5-1 with TRBJ2-3, with 8 bases lining up with TRBD2. V was clipped by 0 bases and J by 2 bases; unmatched bases: 5. Germline assignment: CDR1 SGHRS and CDR2 YFSETQ. The CDR3 is 16 amino acids.

The chain links TRBV27 to TRBJ2-3, with 10 bases matching TRBD2. Unmatched junction bases numbered 5, after V lost 2 bases and J lost 3 bases. Per germline, CDR1 MNHEY and CDR2 SMNVEV (reference sequence). This CDR3 has 16 residues. CDR3 residues: CASSLLRTSGTDTQYF. The CDR3 DNA is TGTGCCAGCAGTTTACTGCGGACTAGCGGAACAGATACGCAGTATTTT.

The chain carries TRBV9 and TRBJ2-5; 8 bases line up with TRBD1. The ends lost 2 bases at V and 4 bases at J; junction bases unmatched: 7. The CDR3 is 15 amino acids. In germline, CDR1 is SGDLS, CDR2 YYNGEE. For the CDR3, the DNA is TGTGCCAGCAGCGTCTCTGGACAGGGACGAGAGACCCAGTACTTC. This encodes CASSVSGQGRETQYF.

This chain connects TRBV4-2 to TRBJ2-4, with 9 bases aligning to TRBD1. CDR1 LGHNA and CDR2 YNFKEQ come from the germline V gene. Trimming removed 3 bases from V and 1 base from J; junction bases left unmatched: 1. The CDR3 runs to 15 residues. DNA of the CDR3: TGTGCCAGCAGCCAGACAGGGGGGGCCAAAAACATTCAGTACTTC. Encoded protein: CASSQTGGAKNIQYF.

The rearrangement links TRBV7-2 to TRBJ2-5; TRBD2 aligns across 8 bases. CDR1 is SGHTA, CDR2 FQGNSA, per germline. The CDR3 is 13 amino acids. V trimming: 0 bases; J trimming: 11 bases; junction bases outside the gene matches: 5. Written as DNA, the CDR3 is TGTGCCAGCAGCTTAGCGGGGGGCGGGAGGCAGTACTTC. Translating gives CASSLAGGGRQYF.

J is TRBJ1-2 and V is TRBV9; 8 positions match TRBD1. V lost 2 bases, J lost 7 bases, and 4 bases stayed unmatched. This CDR3 comprises 13 residues. Germline V gene data show CDR1 as SGDLS and CDR2 as YYNGEE. This chain's CDR3 is CASSVDRAVGYTF. In nucleotides, the CDR3 is TGTGCCAGCAGCGTGGACAGGGCGGTTGGCTACACCTTC.

This chain uses TRBV5-1 with TRBJ2-2; TRBD2 agrees at 8 bases. Germline CDR1 and CDR2: SGHRS and YFSETQ. This CDR3 has 15 residues. V gave up 1 base and J gave up 8 bases; unmatched junction bases: 7. The CDR3 loop reads CASSLMAGGTGELFF. The CDR3 nucleotides read TGCGCCAGCAGCTTGATGGCGGGGGGTACTGGGGAGCTGTTTTTT.

The CDR3 region is CASSQKPLSSYEQYF. In nucleotides, the CDR3 is TGTGCCAGCAGCCAAAAGCCTCTAAGCTCCTACGAGCAGTACTTC. The chain uses TRBV14 and TRBJ2-7; no reliable D call. Germline CDR1 SGHDN, CDR2 FVKESK. Trimming took off 2 bases at V and 0 bases at J, with 11 bases between the two ends. This CDR3 contains 15 residues.